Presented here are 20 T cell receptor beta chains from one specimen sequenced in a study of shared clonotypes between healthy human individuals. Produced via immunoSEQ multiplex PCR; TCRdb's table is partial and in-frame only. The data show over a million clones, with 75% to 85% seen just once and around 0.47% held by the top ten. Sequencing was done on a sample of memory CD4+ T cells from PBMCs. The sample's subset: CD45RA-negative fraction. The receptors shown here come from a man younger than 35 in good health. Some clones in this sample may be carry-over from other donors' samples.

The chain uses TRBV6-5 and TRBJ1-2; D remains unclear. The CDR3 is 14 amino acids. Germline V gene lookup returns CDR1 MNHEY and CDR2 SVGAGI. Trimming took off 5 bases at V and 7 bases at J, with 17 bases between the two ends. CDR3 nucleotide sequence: TGTGCCAGCAGTAATGTTTTTAGGTCCACTGGCTACACCTTC. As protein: CASSNVFRSTGYTF.

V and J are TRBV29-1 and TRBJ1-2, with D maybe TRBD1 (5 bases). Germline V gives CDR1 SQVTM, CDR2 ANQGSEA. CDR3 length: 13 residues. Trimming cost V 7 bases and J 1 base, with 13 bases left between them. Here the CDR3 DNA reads TGCAGCGCCTCCCCCGGGGGTAACTATGGCTACACCTTC. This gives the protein CSASPGGNYGYTF.

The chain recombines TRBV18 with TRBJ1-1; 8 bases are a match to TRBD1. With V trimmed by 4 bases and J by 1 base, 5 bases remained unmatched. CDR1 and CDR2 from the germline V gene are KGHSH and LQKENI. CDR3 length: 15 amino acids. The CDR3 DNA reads TGTGCCAGCTCACGCTCCACAGGGGGGAACACTGAAGCTTTCTTT. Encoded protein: CASSRSTGGNTEAFF.

The CDR3 loop is CASRTGGDEKLFF. CDR3 nucleotides: TGTGCCAGCAGGACAGGGGGGGATGAAAAACTGTTTTTT. The V call is TRBV28, the J call TRBJ1-4; TRBD1 matches at 9 bases. With 6 bases clipped from V and 6 bases from J, the junction kept 2 bases outside the gene matches. The CDR3 consists of 13 residues. Per the germline V gene, CDR1 is MDHEN and CDR2 is SYDVKM.

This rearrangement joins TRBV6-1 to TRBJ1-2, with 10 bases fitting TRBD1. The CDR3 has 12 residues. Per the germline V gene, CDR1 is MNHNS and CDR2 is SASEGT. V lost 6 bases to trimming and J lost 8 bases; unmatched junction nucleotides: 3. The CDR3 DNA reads TGTGCCAGCAGGACAGGGGGCAGCGGCTACACCTTC. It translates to CASRTGGSGYTF.

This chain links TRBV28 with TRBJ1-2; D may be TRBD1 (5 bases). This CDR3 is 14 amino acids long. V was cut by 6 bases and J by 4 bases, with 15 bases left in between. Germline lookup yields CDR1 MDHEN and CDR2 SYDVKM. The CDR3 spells CASSPGRSTYGYTF. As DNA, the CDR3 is TGTGCCAGCAGCCCGGGACGGTCGACCTATGGCTACACCTTC.

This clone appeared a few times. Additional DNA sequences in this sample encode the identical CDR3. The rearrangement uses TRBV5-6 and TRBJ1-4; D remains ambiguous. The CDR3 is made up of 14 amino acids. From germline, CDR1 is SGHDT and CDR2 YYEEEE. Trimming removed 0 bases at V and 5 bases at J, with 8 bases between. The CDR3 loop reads CASSLAAGNEKLFF. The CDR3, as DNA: TGTGCCAGCAGCTTGGCGGCGGGGAATGAAAAACTGTTTTTT.

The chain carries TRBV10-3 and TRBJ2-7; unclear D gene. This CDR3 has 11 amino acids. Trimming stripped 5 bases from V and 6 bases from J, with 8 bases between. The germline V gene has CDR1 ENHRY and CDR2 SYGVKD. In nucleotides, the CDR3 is TGTGCCATCAGTCGGAACGGCGAGCAGTACTTC. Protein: CAISRNGEQYF.

The CDR3 loop reads CASSFDGQPNYGYTF. Here the CDR3 DNA reads TGTGCCAGCAGTTTCGATGGACAGCCTAACTATGGCTACACCTTC. J is TRBJ1-2 and V is TRBV28; tentative D call: TRBD1 (6 bases). Trimming removed 3 bases at V and 0 bases at J, with 11 bases between. The germline gives CDR1 MDHEN, CDR2 SYDVKM. The CDR3 has 15 amino acids.

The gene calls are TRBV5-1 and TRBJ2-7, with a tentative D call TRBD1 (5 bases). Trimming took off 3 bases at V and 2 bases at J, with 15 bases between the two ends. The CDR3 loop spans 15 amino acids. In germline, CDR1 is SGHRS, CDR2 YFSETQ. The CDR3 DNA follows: TGCGCCAGCAGCTCACATACAGGATCTCCCTACGAGCAGTACTTC. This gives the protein CASSSHTGSPYEQYF.

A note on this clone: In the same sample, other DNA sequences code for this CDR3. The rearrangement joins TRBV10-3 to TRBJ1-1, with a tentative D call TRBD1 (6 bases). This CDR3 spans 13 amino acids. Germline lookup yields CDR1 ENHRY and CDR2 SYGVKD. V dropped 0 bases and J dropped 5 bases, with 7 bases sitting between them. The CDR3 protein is CAISESGGTEAFF. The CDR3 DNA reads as TGTGCCATCAGTGAGTCAGGGGGAACTGAAGCTTTCTTT.

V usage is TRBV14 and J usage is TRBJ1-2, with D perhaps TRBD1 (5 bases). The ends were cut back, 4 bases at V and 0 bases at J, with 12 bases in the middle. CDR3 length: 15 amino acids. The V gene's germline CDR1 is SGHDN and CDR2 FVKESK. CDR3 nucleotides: TGTGCCAGCAGCCGTCCTGGGGCTACTAACTATGGCTACACCTTC. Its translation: CASSRPGATNYGYTF.

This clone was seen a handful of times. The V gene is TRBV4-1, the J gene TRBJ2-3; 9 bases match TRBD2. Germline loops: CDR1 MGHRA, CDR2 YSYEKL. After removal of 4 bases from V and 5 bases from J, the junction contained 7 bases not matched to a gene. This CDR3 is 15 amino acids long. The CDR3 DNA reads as TGCGCCAGCAGCCTCACAGGGCGGGAGGGAGATACGCAGTATTTT. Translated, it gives CASSLTGREGDTQYF.

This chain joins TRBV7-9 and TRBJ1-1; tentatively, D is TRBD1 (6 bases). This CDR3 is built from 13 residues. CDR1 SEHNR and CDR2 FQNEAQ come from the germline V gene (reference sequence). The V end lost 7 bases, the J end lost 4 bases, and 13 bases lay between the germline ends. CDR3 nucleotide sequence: TGTGCCAGCACCAGCGGGGGCCGCACTGAAGCTTTCTTT. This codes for CASTSGGRTEAFF. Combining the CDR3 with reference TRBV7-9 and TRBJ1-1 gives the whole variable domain DTGVSQNPRHKITKRGQNVTFRCDPISEHNRLYWYRQTLGQGPEFLTYFQNEAQLEKSRLLSDRFSAERPKGSFSTLEIQRTEQGDSAMYLCASTSGGRTEAFFGQGTRLTVV.

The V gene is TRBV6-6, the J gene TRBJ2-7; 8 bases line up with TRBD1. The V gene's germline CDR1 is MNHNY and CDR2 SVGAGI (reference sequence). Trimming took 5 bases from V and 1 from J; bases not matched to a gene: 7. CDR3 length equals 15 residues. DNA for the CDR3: TGTGCCAGCAGTCGTACAGGGGGTCGATCCTACGAGCAGTACTTC. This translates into CASSRTGGRSYEQYF.

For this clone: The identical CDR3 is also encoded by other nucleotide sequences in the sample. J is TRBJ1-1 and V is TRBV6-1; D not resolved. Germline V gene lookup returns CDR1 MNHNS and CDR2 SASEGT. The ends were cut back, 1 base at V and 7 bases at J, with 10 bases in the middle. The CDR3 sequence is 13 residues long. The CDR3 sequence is CASSEVDGIEAFF. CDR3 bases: TGTGCCAGCAGTGAAGTAGACGGGATTGAAGCTTTCTTT.

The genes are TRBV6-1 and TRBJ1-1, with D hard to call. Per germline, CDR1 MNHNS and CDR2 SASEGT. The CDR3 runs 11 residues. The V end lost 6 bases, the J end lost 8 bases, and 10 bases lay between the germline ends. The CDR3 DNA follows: TGTGCCAGCAGAGTAGGGCCGGAAGCTTTCTTT. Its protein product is CASRVGPEAFF.

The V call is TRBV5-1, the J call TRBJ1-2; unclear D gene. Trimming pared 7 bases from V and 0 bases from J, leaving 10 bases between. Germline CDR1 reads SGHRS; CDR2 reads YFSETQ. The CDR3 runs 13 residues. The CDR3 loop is CASAALTNYGYTF. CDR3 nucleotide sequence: TGCGCCAGCGCGGCGTTGACTAACTATGGCTACACCTTC.

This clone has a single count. DNA of the CDR3: TGTGCCAGCACCCTCTTAAGGAATGAGCAGTTCTTC. This translates into CASTLLRNEQFF. The chain is built from TRBV2 and TRBJ2-1; D ambiguous. The CDR3 consists of 12 residues. Trimming removed 7 bases from V and 7 bases from J, with 11 bases in between. Per germline, CDR1 SNHLY and CDR2 FYNNEI.

DNA of the CDR3: TGTGCCAGCAGCTTTGGGGGGTTTGTACCCACCAGTGGAGAGACCCAGTACTTC. Protein product: CASSFGGFVPTSGETQYF. The chain uses TRBV7-8 and TRBJ2-5; a possible D gene is TRBD2 (6 bases). Germline V gives CDR1 SGHVS, CDR2 FQNEAQ. The CDR3 sequence is 18 residues long. V lost 3 bases and J lost 4, with 24 bases in between. Filled out from reference TRBV7-8 and TRBJ2-5, the complete variable domain reads GAGVSQSPRYKVAKRGQDVALRCDPISGHVSLFWYQQALGQGPEFLTYFQNEAQLDKSGLPSDRFFAERPEGSVSTLKIQRTQQEDSAVYLCASSFGGFVPTSGETQYFGPGTRLLVL.